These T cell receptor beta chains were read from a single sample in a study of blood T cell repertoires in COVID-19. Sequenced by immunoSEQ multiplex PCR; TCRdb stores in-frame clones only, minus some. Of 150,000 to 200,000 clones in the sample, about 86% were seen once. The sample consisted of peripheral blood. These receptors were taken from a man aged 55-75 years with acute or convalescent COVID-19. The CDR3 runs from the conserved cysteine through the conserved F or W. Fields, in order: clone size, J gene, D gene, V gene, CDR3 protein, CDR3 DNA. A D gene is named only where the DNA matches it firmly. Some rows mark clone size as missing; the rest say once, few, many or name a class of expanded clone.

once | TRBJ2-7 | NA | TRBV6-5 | CASSSSSGRFSEQYF | NA
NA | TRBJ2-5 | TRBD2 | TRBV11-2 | CASSFTGGLKETQYF | TGTGCCAGCAGCTTTACGGGAGGGCTAAAAGAGACCCAGTACTTC
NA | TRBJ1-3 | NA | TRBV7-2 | CASSPQSVGNTIYF | TGTGCCAGCAGCCCGCAATCGGTGGGAAACACCATATATTTT
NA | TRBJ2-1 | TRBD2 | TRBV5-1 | CASSKSGLGRFNEQFF | TGCGCCAGCAGCAAATCGGGACTAGGAAGATTCAATGAGCAGTTCTTC
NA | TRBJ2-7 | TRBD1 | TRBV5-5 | CASSLRQGADYEQYF | TGTGCCAGCAGCTTGAGGCAGGGGGCCGACTACGAGCAGTACTTC
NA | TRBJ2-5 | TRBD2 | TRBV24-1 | CATSDPSGLAGLYQETQYF | TGTGCCACCAGTGATCCCTCGGGTCTAGCGGGGTTGTACCAAGAGACCCAGTACTTC
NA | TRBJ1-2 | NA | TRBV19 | CASSAGRPLNYGYTF | TGTGCCAGTAGTGCCGGGAGGCCACTTAACTATGGCTACACCTTC
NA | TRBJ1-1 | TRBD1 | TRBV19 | CASWDRGREWGTEAFF | TGTGCCAGCTGGGACAGGGGGCGGGAGTGGGGCACTGAAGCTTTCTTT
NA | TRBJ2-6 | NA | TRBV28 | CASSRGGLYSGANVLTF | TGTGCCAGCAGCCGCGGCGGTCTCTACTCTGGGGCCAACGTCCTGACTTTC
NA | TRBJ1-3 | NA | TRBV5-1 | CASSPGSGNTIYF | TGCGCCAGCAGCCCGGGATCTGGAAACACCATATATTTT
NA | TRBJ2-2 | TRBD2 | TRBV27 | CASSWSSGYTGELFF | TGTGCCAGCAGTTGGTCTAGCGGATACACCGGGGAGCTGTTTTTT
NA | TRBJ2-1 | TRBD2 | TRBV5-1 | CASSLVPSGSSYNEQFF | TGCGCCAGCAGCTTGGTGCCTAGCGGTAGCTCCTACAATGAGCAGTTCTTC
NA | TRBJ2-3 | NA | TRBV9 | CASSVGGSFDTQYF | TGTGCCAGCAGCGTAGGAGGTAGCTTTGATACGCAGTATTTT
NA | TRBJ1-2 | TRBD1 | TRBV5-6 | CASSLVGTGANYGYTF | TGTGCCAGCAGCCTGGTCGGGACAGGAGCTAACTATGGCTACACCTTC
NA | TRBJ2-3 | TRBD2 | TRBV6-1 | CASSEGGTSGSADTQYF | TGTGCCAGCAGTGAGGGCGGGACTAGCGGGAGTGCAGATACGCAGTATTTT
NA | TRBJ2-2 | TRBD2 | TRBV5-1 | CASSLASGSAGELFF | TGCGCCAGCAGCTTGGCTAGCGGGAGTGCCGGGGAGCTGTTTTTT
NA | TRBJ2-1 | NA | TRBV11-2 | CASTHPVGVRGSYNEQFF | TGTGCCAGCACCCATCCCGTGGGGGTCAGGGGATCCTACAATGAGCAGTTCTTC
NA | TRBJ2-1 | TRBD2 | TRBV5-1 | CASSTGGSYNEQFF | TGCGCCAGTTCTACGGGGGGCTCCTACAATGAGCAGTTCTTC
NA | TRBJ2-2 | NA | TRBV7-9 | CASSHGGASAGELFF | TGTGCCAGCAGCCATGGAGGGGCTAGTGCCGGGGAGCTGTTTTTT
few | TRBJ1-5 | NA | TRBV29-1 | CSAQVAQHF | TGCAGCGCCCAAGTAGCCCAGCATTTT
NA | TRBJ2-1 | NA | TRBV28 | CASTLSVGSYNEQFF | TGTGCCAGCACCCTTAGCGTAGGCTCCTACAATGAGCAGTTCTTC
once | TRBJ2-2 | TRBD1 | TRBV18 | CASSRAGTGFTGELFF | TGTGCCAGCTCACGAGCCGGGACAGGGTTCACCGGGGAGCTGTTTTTT
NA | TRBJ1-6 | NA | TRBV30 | CAWSVSSRDSPLHF | TGTGCCTGGAGTGTATCCTCGAGGGATTCACCCCTCCACTTT
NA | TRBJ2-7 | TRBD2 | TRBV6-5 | CASRRREGEYEQYF | TGTGCCAGCAGAAGGCGGGAGGGAGAATACGAGCAGTACTTC
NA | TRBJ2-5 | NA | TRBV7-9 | CASSRRLRSLGGMQETQYF | TGTGCCAGCAGTCGGAGGCTTCGGAGCTTAGGCGGAATGCAAGAGACCCAGTACTTC
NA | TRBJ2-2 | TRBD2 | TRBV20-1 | CSAGGDGELFF | TGCAGTGCGGGGGGGGACGGGGAGCTGTTTTTT
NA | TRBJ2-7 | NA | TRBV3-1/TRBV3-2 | CASSHPHYEQYF | TGTGCCAGCAGTCACCCACACTACGAGCAGTACTTC
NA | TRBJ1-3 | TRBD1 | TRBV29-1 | CSVDGRTGWEYGNTIYF | TGCAGCGTAGATGGGCGGACAGGGTGGGAATATGGAAACACCATATATTTT